Included here is one TCR beta chain sequence, with context. Its antigen is unknown. This entry is derived from a study of T cell responses to AZD1222 COVID-19 vaccine. Whole-study findings and limits: The donor group comprised mostly white British people and more females; the analysis possibly underestimated clonal diversity. Spike was spanned by vaccine-associated CD4 TCRs, which were dominant at 160-218 and 743-854. Recipients of two AZD1222 doses showed rising Spike-specific TCR breadth and depth. Unmutated regions of variants are reportedly targeted by nearly half of spike-specific TCRs.

The CDR3 covers 14 residues. V lost 7 bases to trimming and J lost 9 bases; unmatched junction nucleotides: 9. The germline V gene encodes CDR1 SGHTA and CDR2 FQGNSA. Sequencing was performed with immunoSEQ multiplex PCR; in TCRdb, only in-frame clones are kept and a portion is missing. The table has 130,000 to 150,000 clones, 70% to 90% seen once. The TCR comes from an adult in good health. The source was peripheral blood, collected on day 0 of AZD1222 vaccination. The V gene is TRBV7-2, the J gene TRBJ1-6, with 7 positions matching TRBD1. CDR3 residues: CASTHRGLGSPLHF. In DNA form, the CDR3 reads TGTGCCAGCACCCACAGGGGACTGGGTTCACCCCTCCACTTT.